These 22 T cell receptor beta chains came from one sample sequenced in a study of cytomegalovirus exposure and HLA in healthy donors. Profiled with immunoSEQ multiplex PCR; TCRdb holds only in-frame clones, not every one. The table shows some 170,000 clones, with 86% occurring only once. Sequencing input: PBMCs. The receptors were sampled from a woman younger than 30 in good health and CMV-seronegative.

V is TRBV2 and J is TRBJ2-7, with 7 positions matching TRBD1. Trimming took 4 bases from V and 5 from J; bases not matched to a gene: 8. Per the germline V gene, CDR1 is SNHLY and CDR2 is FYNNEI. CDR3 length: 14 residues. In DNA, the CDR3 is TGTGCCAGCAGTGGGGAGACAGGGTATGACGAGCAGTACTTC. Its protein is CASSGETGYDEQYF.

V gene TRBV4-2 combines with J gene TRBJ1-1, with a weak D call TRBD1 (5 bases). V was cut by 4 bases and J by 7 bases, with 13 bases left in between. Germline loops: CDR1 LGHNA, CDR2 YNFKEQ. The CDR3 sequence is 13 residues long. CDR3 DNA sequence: TGTGCCAGCAGCCCCAAAGGGGCTGGTGAAGCTTTCTTT. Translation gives CASSPKGAGEAFF.

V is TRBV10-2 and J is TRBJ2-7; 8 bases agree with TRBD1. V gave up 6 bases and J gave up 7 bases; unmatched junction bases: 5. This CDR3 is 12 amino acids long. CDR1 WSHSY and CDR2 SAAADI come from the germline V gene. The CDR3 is CASSAGGWEQYF. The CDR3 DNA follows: TGCGCCAGCAGCGCAGGGGGCTGGGAGCAGTACTTC.

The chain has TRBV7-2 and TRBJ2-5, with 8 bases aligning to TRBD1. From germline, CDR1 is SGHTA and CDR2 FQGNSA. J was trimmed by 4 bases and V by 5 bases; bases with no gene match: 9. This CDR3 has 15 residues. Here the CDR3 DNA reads TGTGCCAGCAGCCCGAGGACAGGGAGCCGAGAGACCCAGTACTTC. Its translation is CASSPRTGSRETQYF.

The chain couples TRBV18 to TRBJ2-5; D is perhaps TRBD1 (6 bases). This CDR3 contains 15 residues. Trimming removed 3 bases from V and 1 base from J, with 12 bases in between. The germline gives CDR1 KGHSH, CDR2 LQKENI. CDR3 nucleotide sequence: TGTGCCAGCTCACCGTCACAGGGAAGCCAAGAGACCCAGTACTTC. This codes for CASSPSQGSQETQYF.

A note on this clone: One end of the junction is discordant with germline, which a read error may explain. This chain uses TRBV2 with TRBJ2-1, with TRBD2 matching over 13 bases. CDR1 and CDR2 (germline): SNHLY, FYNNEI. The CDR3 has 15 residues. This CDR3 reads CASREGLAGDNEQFF. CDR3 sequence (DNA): TGTGCCAGCAGAGAAGGACTAGCGGGAGATAATGAGCAGTTCTTC.

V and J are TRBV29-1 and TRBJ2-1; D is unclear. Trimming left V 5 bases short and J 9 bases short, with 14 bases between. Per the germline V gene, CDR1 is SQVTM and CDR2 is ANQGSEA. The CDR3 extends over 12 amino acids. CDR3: CSVPSGIGEQFF. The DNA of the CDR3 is TGCAGCGTTCCCTCGGGTATTGGTGAGCAGTTCTTC.

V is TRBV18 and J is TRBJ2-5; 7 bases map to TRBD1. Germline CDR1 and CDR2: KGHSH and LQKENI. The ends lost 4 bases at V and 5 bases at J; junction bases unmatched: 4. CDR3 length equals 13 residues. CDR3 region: CASSRGTVETQYF. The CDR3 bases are TGTGCCAGCTCACGTGGGACAGTGGAGACCCAGTACTTC.

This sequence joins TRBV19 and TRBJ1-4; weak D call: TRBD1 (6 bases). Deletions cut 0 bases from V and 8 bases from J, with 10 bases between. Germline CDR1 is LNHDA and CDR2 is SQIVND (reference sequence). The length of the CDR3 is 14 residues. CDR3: CASSIDRGREKLFF. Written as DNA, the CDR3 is TGTGCCAGTAGTATAGACAGGGGTAGGGAAAAACTGTTTTTT. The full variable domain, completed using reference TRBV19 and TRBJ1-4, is DGGITQSPKYLFRKEGQNVTLSCEQNLNHDAMYWYRQDPGQGLRLIYYSQIVNDFQKGDIAEGYSVSREKKESFPLTVTSAQKNPTAFYLCASSIDRGREKLFFGSGTQLSVL.

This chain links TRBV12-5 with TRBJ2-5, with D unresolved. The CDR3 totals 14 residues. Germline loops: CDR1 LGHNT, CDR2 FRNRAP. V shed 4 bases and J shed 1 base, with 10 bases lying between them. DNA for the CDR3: TGTGCTAGTGGTTCCTACAGCTTCCAAGAGACCCAGTACTTC. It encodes CASGSYSFQETQYF.

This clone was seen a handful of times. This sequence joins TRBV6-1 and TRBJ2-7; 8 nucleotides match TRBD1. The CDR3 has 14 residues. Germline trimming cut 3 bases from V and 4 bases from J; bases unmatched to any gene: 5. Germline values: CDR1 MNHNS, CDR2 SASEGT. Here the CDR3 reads CASSDLRTGYEQYF. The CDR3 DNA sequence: TGTGCCAGCAGTGACTTAAGGACAGGGTACGAGCAGTACTTC.

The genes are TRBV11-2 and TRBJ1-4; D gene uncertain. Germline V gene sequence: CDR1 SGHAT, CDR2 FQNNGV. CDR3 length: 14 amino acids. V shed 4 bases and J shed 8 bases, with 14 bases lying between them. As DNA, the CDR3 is TGTGCCAGCAGCTACGGCTCCCGCGGGGAAAAACTGTTTTTT. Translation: CASSYGSRGEKLFF.

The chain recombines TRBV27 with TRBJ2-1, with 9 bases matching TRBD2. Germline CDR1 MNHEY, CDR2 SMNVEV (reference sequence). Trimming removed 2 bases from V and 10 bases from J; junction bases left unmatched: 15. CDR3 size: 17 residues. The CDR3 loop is CASSLPRRGGPMREQFF. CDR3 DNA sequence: TGTGCCAGCAGTTTACCCCGGCGGGGGGGCCCAATGAGGGAGCAGTTCTTC.

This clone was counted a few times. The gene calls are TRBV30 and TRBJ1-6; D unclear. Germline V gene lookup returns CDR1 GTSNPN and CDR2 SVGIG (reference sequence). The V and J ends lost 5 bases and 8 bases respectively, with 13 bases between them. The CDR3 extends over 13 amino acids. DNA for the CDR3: TGTGCCTGGGCCGGCAGGTACCATTCACCCCTCCACTTT. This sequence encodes CAWAGRYHSPLHF. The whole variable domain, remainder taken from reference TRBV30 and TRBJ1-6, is SQTIHQWPATLVQPVGSPLSLECTVEGTSNPNLYWYRQAAGRGLQLLFYSVGIGQISSEVPQNLSASRPQDRQFILSSKKLLLSDSGFYLCAWAGRYHSPLHFGNGTRLTVT.

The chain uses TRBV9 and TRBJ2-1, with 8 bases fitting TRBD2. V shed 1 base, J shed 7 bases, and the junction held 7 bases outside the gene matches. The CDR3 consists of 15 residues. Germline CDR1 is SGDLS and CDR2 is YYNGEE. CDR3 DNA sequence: TGTGCCAGCAGCGTAAGCTCTAGCGGGTTTAATGAGCAGTTCTTC. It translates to CASSVSSSGFNEQFF.

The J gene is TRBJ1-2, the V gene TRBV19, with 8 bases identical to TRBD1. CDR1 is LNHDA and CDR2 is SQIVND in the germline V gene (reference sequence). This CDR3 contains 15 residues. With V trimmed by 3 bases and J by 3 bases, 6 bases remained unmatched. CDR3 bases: TGTGCCAGTAGTATGTGGGGACAGGAGTACTATGGCTACACCTTC. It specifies CASSMWGQEYYGYTF.

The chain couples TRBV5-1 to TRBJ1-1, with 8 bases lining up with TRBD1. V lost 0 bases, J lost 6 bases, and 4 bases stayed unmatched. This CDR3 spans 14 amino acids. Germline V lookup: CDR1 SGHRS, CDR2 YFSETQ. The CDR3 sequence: CASSLAGQGPEAFF. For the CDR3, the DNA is TGCGCCAGCAGCTTGGCTGGACAGGGCCCTGAAGCTTTCTTT.

As DNA, the CDR3 is TGTGCCAGCAGCATCGGGACAGCCACACTCTACGAGCAGTACTTC. This codes for CASSIGTATLYEQYF. The chain links TRBV11-3 to TRBJ2-7; 7 bases are shared with TRBD1. Trimming took 5 bases from V and 3 from J; bases not matched to a gene: 10. CDR3 length equals 15 residues. Germline loops: CDR1 SGHNT, CDR2 YENEEA.

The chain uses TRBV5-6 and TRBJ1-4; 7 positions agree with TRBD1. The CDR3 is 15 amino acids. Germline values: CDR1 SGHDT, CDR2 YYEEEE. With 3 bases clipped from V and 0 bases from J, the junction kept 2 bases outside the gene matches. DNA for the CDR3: TGTGCCAGCAGCTCGACAGGGTCAACTAATGAAAAACTGTTTTTT. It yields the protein CASSSTGSTNEKLFF.

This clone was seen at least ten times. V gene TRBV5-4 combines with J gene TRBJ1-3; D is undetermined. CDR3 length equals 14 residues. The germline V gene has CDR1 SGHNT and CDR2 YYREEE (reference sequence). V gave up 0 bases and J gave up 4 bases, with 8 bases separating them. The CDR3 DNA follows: TGTGCCAGCAGCTTGGACCCAACAGGAAACACCATATATTTT. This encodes CASSLDPTGNTIYF.

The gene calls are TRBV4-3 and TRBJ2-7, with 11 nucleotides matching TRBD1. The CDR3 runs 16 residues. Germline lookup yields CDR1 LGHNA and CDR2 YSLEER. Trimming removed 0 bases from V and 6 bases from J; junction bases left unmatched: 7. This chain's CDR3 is CASSQDLGQGASEQYF. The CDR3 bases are TGCGCCAGCAGCCAAGATTTAGGACAGGGGGCGAGCGAGCAGTACTTC.

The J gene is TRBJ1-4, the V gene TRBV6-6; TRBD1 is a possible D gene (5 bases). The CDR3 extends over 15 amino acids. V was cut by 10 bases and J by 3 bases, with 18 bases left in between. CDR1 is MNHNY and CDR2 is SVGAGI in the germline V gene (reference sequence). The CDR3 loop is CATRSTTGANEKLFF. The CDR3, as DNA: TGTGCCACCAGGTCCACTACAGGAGCTAATGAAAAACTGTTTTTT.